A selection of T cell receptor beta chains follows, all from one sample in a study of cytomegalovirus exposure and HLA in healthy donors. The repertoire was sequenced with immunoSEQ multiplex PCR; TCRdb's copy has only in-frame clones and lacks some. The top ten clones hold about 1.5% of a sample with fewer than 120,000 clones, approximately 90% of them seen once. Sequenced input: PBMCs. The receptors derive from a woman in her twenties or thirties in good health and CMV-seropositive. Both conserved end residues are part of each CDR3. A D gene is named only where the DNA matches it firmly. Clone sizes are given selectively: once, few, many, or a class where the clone is expanded.

abundance: once; j_gene: TRBJ1-2; v_gene: TRBV5-4; d_gene: NA; CDR3nt: TGTGCCAGCAGCGTAAACGGCTGGCCTAGGGGTGGCTACACCTTC; CDR3aa: CASSVNGWPRGGYTF
abundance: NA; j_gene: TRBJ2-7; v_gene: TRBV7-2; d_gene: NA; CDR3nt: TGTGCCAGCAGCCCAGACATAGTAGGCGCCTACGAGCAGTACTTC; CDR3aa: CASSPDIVGAYEQYF
abundance: NA; j_gene: TRBJ2-7; v_gene: TRBV6-6; d_gene: TRBD2; CDR3nt: TGTGCCAGCAGCCCCGGGTTAGCGGGAGTCAACGAGCAGTACTTC; CDR3aa: CASSPGLAGVNEQYF
abundance: once; j_gene: TRBJ2-5; v_gene: TRBV5-1; d_gene: NA; CDR3nt: TGCGCCAGCAGCCTCGGCGGACAAGAGACCCAGTACTTC; CDR3aa: CASSLGGQETQYF
abundance: NA; j_gene: TRBJ1-5; v_gene: TRBV25-1; d_gene: NA; CDR3nt: TGTGCCAGCAGTGACCTCGGGAACGATCAGCCCCAGCATTTT; CDR3aa: CASSDLGNDQPQHF
abundance: NA; j_gene: TRBJ2-5; v_gene: TRBV2; d_gene: NA; CDR3nt: TGTGCCAGCAAGGGGCAGGGCGGCCAAGAGACCCAGTACTTC; CDR3aa: CASKGQGGQETQYF
abundance: NA; j_gene: TRBJ2-7; v_gene: TRBV6-1; d_gene: TRBD2; CDR3nt: TGTGCCAGCAGTGTCCAGCGGGGGGCCTTCTCCTACGAGCAGTACTTC; CDR3aa: CASSVQRGAFSYEQYF
abundance: NA; j_gene: TRBJ2-7; v_gene: TRBV15; d_gene: TRBD2; CDR3nt: TGTGCCACCAGCTCCGCTAGCGGGCTTTACGAGCAGTACTTC; CDR3aa: CATSSASGLYEQYF
abundance: NA; j_gene: TRBJ2-7; v_gene: TRBV10-3; d_gene: TRBD2; CDR3nt: TGTGCCATCAGGGACGACGAGGGACTAGCGGGACCCTACGAGCAGTACTTC; CDR3aa: CAIRDDEGLAGPYEQYF
abundance: NA; j_gene: TRBJ2-3; v_gene: TRBV28; d_gene: TRBD1; CDR3nt: TGTGCCAGCAGTCAAGACAGGGGAGTTAGCACAGATACGCAGTATTTT; CDR3aa: CASSQDRGVSTDTQYF
abundance: NA; j_gene: TRBJ1-5; v_gene: TRBV7-2; d_gene: NA; CDR3nt: TGTGCCAGCAGCTTGTGGGGCCAGCCCCAGCATTTT; CDR3aa: CASSLWGQPQHF
abundance: NA; j_gene: TRBJ2-7; v_gene: TRBV2; d_gene: NA; CDR3nt: TGTGCCAGCAGTGAACTGGGGGGCGAGCAGTACTTC; CDR3aa: CASSELGGEQYF
abundance: NA; j_gene: TRBJ1-5; v_gene: TRBV5-3; d_gene: NA; CDR3nt: TGTGCCAGAAGCTCCCAGGGTTATAGCAATCAGCCCCAGCATTTT; CDR3aa: CARSSQGYSNQPQHF
abundance: NA; j_gene: TRBJ2-3; v_gene: TRBV9; d_gene: TRBD2; CDR3nt: TGTGCCAGCAGCGTAAATTCGCCGACTAGCGGGAGAACAGATACGCAGTATTTT; CDR3aa: CASSVNSPTSGRTDTQYF
abundance: NA; j_gene: TRBJ1-1; v_gene: TRBV6-5; d_gene: NA; CDR3nt: TGTGCCAGCAGTTACTCTAGGGCGGGTGGCACTGAAGCTTTCTTT; CDR3aa: CASSYSRAGGTEAFF
abundance: NA; j_gene: TRBJ2-7; v_gene: TRBV5-6; d_gene: TRBD1; CDR3nt: TGTGCCAGCAGCGCGGGACAGGGGTGGTACGAGCAGTACTTC; CDR3aa: CASSAGQGWYEQYF
abundance: NA; j_gene: TRBJ2-1; v_gene: TRBV7-9; d_gene: NA; CDR3nt: TGTGCCAGCAGCTTGGGCACCCCGAGCTCCTACAATGAGCAGTTCTTC; CDR3aa: CASSLGTPSSYNEQFF
abundance: NA; j_gene: TRBJ2-5; v_gene: TRBV30; d_gene: NA; CDR3nt: TGTGCCTGGAGTGTTGGGGGCTGGTACCAAGAGACCCAGTACTTC; CDR3aa: CAWSVGGWYQETQYF
abundance: once; j_gene: TRBJ2-4; v_gene: TRBV14; d_gene: NA; CDR3nt: TGTGCCAGCAGCCAAGAAGGGGCACCTCAGTACTTC; CDR3aa: CASSQEGAPQYF